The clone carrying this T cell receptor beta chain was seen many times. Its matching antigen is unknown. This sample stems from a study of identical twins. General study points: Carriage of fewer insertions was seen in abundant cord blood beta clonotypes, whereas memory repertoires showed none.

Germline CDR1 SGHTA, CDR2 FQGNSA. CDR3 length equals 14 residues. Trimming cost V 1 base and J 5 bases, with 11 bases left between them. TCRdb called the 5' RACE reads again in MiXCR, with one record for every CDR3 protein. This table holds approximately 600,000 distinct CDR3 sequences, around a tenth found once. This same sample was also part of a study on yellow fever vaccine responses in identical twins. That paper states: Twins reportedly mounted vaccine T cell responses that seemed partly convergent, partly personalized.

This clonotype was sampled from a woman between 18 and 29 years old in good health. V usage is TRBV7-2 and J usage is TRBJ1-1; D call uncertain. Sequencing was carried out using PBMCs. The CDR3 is CASSLGGVRTEAFF. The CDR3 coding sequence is TGTGCCAGCAGCTTAGGCGGGGTTCGGACTGAAGCTTTCTTT.